The following is a TCR beta chain sequence with its context. The data derive from a study of blood T cell repertoires in COVID-19. About the research overall: From the United States, Italy and Spain came samples of acute and convalescent COVID-19. T cells, B-cell-depleted T cells, or PBMCs provided the cDNA or gDNA that served as material.

Authors' analysis steps: The authors estimated nucleated cell counts from reference gene primer amplification. Profiled with immunoSEQ multiplex PCR; TCRdb holds only in-frame clones, not every one. The DNA gave D and trimming, while V, J and clone size come from that table. The data hold over 30,000 clones, with roughly 89% observed a single time. The CDR3 sequence is 15 residues long. Germline V lookup: CDR1 SGHRS, CDR2 YFSETQ. Trimming took 1 base from V and 4 from J; bases not matched to a gene: 2. V is TRBV5-1 and J is TRBJ2-1; TRBD2 agrees at 10 bases. Sequencing input: peripheral blood. This TCR was sampled from a man aged 65-85 years with active COVID-19. The CDR3 region has the DNA TGCGCCAGCAGCTTGAGGACTAGCGGTTACAATGAGCAGTTCTTC. It specifies CASSLRTSGYNEQFF.